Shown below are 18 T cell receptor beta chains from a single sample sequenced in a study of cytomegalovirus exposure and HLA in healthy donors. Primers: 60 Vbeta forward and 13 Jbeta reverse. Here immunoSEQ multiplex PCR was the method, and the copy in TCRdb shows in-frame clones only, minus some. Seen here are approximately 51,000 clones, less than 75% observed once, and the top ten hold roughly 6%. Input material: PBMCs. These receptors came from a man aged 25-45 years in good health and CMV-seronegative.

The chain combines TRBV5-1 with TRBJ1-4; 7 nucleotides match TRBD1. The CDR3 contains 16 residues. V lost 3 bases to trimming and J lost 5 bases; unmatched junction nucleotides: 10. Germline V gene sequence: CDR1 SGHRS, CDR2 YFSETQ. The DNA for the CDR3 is TGCGCCAGCAGCTCCCAGGCGACAGGGAGGAATGAAAAACTGTTTTTT. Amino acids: CASSSQATGRNEKLFF.

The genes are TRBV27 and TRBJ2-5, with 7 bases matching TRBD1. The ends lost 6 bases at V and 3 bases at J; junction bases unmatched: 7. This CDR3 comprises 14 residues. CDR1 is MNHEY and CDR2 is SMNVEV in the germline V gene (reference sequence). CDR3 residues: CASSPTGVEETQYF. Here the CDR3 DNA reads TGTGCCAGCAGCCCCACAGGGGTTGAAGAGACCCAGTACTTC.

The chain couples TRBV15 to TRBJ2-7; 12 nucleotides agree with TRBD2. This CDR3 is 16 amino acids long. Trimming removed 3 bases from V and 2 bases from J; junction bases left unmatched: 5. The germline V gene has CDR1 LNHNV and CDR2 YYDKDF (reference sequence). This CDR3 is CATSSELAGGPYEQYF. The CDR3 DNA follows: TGTGCCACCAGCAGTGAACTAGCGGGGGGCCCCTACGAGCAGTACTTC.

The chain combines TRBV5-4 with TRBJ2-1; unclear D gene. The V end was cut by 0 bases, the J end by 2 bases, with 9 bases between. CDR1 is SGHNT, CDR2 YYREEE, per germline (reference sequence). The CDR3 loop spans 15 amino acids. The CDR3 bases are TGTGCCAGCAGCTTGGGAGGCGCGGCCTACAATGAGCAGTTCTTC. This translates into CASSLGGAAYNEQFF.

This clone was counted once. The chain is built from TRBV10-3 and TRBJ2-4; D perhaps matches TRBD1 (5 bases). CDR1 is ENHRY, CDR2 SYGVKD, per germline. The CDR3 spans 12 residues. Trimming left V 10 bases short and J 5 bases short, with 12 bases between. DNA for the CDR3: TGTGCCACTCAAGGACAAGAAAACATTCAGTACTTC. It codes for CATQGQENIQYF.

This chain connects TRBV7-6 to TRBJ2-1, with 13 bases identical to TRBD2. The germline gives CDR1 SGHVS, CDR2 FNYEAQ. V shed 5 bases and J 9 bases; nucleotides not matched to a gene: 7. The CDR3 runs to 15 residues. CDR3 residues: CASSRRLAGGGEQFF. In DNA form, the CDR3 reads TGTGCCAGCAGCCGCCGACTAGCGGGAGGCGGTGAGCAGTTCTTC.

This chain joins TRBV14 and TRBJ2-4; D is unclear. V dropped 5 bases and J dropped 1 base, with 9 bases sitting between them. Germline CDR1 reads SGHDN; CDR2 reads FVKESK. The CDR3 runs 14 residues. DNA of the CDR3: TGTGCCAGCAGCTGGAGTGGGGCCAAAAACATTCAGTACTTC. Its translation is CASSWSGAKNIQYF.

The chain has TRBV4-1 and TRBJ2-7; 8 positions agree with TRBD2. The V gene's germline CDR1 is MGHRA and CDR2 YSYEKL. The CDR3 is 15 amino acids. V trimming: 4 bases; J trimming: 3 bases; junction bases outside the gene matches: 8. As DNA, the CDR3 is TGCGCCAGCAGCCTCCTTCAGGGGACTAGCTACGAGCAGTACTTC. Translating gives CASSLLQGTSYEQYF.

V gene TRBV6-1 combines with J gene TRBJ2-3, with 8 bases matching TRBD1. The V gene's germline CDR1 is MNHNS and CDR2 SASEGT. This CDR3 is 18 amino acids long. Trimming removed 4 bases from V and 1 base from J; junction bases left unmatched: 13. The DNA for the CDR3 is TGTGCCAGCAGTGTAGTCCCGACAGGGGAAGGAGGCACAGATACGCAGTATTTT. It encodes CASSVVPTGEGGTDTQYF.

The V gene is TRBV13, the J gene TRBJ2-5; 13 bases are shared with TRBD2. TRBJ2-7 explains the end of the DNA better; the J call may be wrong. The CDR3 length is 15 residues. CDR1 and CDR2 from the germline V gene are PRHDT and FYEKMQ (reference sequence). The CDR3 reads CASSSGTSGTYEQYF. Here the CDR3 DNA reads TGTGCCAGCAGCTCCGGGACTAGCGGGACCTACGAGCAGTACTTC.

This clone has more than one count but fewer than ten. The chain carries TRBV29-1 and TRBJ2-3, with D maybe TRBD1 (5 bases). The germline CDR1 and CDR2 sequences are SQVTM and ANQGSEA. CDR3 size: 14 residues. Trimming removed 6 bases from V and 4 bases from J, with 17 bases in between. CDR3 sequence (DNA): TGCAGCGTCAAATCAGGGTTTTTCGCAGATACGCAGTATTTT. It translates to CSVKSGFFADTQYF.

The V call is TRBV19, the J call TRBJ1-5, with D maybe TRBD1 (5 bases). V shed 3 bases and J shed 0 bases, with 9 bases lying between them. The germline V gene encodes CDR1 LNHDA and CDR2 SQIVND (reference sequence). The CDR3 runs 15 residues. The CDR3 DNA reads TGTGCCAGTAGTATGGGGCTCTATAGCAATCAGCCCCAGCATTTT. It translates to CASSMGLYSNQPQHF.

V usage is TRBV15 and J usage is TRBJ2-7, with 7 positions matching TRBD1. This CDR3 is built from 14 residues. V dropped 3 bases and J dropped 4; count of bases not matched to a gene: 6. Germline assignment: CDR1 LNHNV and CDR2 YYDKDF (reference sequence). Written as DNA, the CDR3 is TGTGCCACCAGCAGCGGGGCAGGGGGATACGAGCAGTACTTC. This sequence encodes CATSSGAGGYEQYF.

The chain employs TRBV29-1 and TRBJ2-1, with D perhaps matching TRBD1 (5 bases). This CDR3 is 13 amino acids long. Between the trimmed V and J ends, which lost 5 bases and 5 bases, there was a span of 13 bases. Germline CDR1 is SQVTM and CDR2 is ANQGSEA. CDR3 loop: CSVSQTVNNEQFF. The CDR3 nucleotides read TGCAGCGTTTCCCAGACAGTCAACAATGAGCAGTTCTTC.

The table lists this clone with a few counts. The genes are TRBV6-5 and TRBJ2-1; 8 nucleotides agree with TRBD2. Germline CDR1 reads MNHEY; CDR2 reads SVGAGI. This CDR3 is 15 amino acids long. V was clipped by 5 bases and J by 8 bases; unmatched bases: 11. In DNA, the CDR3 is TGTGCCAGCAGTGGGACTAGTTTGGGGCACCATGAGCAGTTCTTC. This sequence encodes CASSGTSLGHHEQFF.

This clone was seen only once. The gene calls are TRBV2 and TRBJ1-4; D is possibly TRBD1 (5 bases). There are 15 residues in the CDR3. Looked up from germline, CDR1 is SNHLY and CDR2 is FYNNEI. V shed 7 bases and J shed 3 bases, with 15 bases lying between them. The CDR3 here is CASTLRGVANEKLFF. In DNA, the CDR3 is TGTGCCAGCACCCTTCGGGGGGTTGCTAATGAAAAACTGTTTTTT.

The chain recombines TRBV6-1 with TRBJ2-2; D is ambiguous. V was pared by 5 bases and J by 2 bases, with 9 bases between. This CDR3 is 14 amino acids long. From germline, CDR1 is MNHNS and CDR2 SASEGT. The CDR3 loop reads CASSSHTNTGELFF. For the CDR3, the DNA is TGTGCCAGCAGTTCACACACCAACACCGGGGAGCTGTTTTTT.

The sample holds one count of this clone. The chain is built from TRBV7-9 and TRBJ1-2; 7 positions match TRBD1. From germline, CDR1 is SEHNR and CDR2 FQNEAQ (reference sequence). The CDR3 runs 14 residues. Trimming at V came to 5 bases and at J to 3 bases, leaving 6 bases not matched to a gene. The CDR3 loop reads CASSGTGEDYGYTF. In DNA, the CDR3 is TGTGCCAGCAGCGGTACAGGGGAGGACTATGGCTACACCTTC.